A single sample is the source of the 21 T cell receptor beta chains below, sequenced in a study of T cells and Merkel cell carcinoma outcomes. Only in-frame clones appear in the TCRdb table, and some are missing; sequencing was by immunoSEQ multiplex PCR. The sample consists of 15,000 to 25,000 clones, about four fifths of them appearing once. The sample consisted of tumor tissue from Merkel cell carcinoma. The receptors stem from a human donor with Merkel cell carcinoma.

The rearrangement joins TRBV5-1 to TRBJ1-3, with D hard to call. This CDR3 contains 15 residues. Germline V gives CDR1 SGHRS, CDR2 YFSETQ. V was shortened by 0 bases and J by 8 bases, with 15 bases between the two germline ends. CDR3 coding DNA: TGCGCCAGCAGCTTGGGGCAGGCGGCCGGGGACACCATATATTTT. This sequence encodes CASSLGQAAGDTIYF.

This clone has just one count. The chain couples TRBV28 to TRBJ1-5; D might be TRBD1 (6 bases). CDR3 length: 13 residues. Per the germline V gene, CDR1 is MDHEN and CDR2 is SYDVKM. V lost 6 bases and J lost 6, with 12 bases in between. Here the CDR3 DNA reads TGTGCCAGCAGATTGGGGGGCCGTCAGCCCCAGCATTTT. Translation gives CASRLGGRQPQHF.

This clone has a single count. The J gene is TRBJ2-7, the V gene TRBV13, with 7 bases matching TRBD2. The CDR3 spans 15 residues. V lost 2 bases, J lost 6 bases, and 10 bases stayed unmatched. Per germline, CDR1 PRHDT and CDR2 FYEKMQ (reference sequence). The CDR3 nucleotides read TGTGCCAGCAGCTTATGGGGCGGGAGTTTATCCGAGCAGTACTTC. It encodes CASSLWGGSLSEQYF.

This chain links TRBV6-5 with TRBJ1-1; D not certain. Trimming pared 5 bases from V and 8 bases from J, leaving 15 bases between. Germline V gene lookup returns CDR1 MNHEY and CDR2 SVGAGI. The CDR3 is 13 residues long. The CDR3 reads CASSPRGGLEAFF. The DNA of the CDR3 is TGTGCCAGCAGTCCCCGGGGAGGTCTCGAAGCTTTCTTT.

By share, this clone counts as medium-sized. The genes are TRBV11-2 and TRBJ1-1, with no clear D. Germline loops: CDR1 SGHAT, CDR2 FQNNGV. V lost 5 bases and J lost 6, with 13 bases in between. The CDR3 is 13 amino acids. This CDR3 is CASSPWGGAEAFF. The CDR3 nucleotides read TGTGCCAGCAGCCCCTGGGGTGGCGCTGAAGCTTTCTTT.

This chain connects TRBV14 to TRBJ2-5; TRBD2 might be the D (6 bases). From germline, CDR1 is SGHDN and CDR2 FVKESK. The CDR3 is 14 residues long. V lost 0 bases to trimming and J lost 3 bases, with 8 bases between them. The CDR3 spells CASSQEGGKETQYF. The CDR3 DNA sequence: TGTGCCAGCAGCCAAGAGGGCGGGAAAGAGACCCAGTACTTC.

The chain joins TRBV6-5 to TRBJ2-3, with D possibly being TRBD1 (6 bases). V was cut by 5 bases and J by 2 bases, with 11 bases left in between. This CDR3 is built from 14 residues. Germline CDR1 and CDR2: MNHEY and SVGAGI. CDR3 DNA: TGTGCCAGCAGTACAACAGGGACCACAGATACGCAGTATTTT. This codes for CASSTTGTTDTQYF.

This clone has only a few counts. The chain uses TRBV7-6 and TRBJ1-1; 9 nucleotides line up with TRBD1. Germline values: CDR1 SGHVS, CDR2 FNYEAQ. This CDR3 region has 14 residues. Trimming cost V 1 base and J 11 bases; bases outside gene matches: 8. DNA for the CDR3: TGTGCCAGCAGCTTAGAGGGACAGGGCATCGCGGCTTTCTTT. Translated: CASSLEGQGIAAFF.

This clone has only one observation. The chain recombines TRBV11-3 with TRBJ1-1, with 7 bases aligning to TRBD1. The germline gives CDR1 SGHNT, CDR2 YENEEA. V lost 5 bases and J lost 11; bases outside the gene matches: 8. This CDR3 is built from 12 residues. In DNA form, the CDR3 reads TGTGCCAGCAGCACCCGACAGGGCGGCGCTTTCTTT. Amino acid sequence: CASSTRQGGAFF.

This chain uses TRBV5-6 with TRBJ2-3; D is unclear. The CDR3 has 15 residues. CDR1 and CDR2 from the germline V gene are SGHDT and YYEEEE. V shed 0 bases and J shed 8 bases, with 16 bases lying between them. The CDR3 region is CASSLGLDSPGTQYF. DNA of the CDR3: TGTGCCAGCAGCTTGGGGCTCGATTCCCCGGGTACGCAGTATTTT.

This chain connects TRBV6-5 to TRBJ1-6; D unresolved. V was clipped by 0 bases and J by 14 bases, with 8 bases between them. Germline-derived CDR1 and CDR2 are MNHEY and SVGAGI. The CDR3 is 12 amino acids. This chain's CDR3 is CASSYSTGALHF. CDR3 bases: TGTGCCAGCAGTTACTCCACCGGGGCCCTCCACTTT.

Note on this clone: This sample also contains other DNA sequences that code for the same CDR3. This chain connects TRBV18 to TRBJ2-2; D remains unclear. This CDR3 comprises 12 residues. Germline V gene lookup returns CDR1 KGHSH and CDR2 LQKENI. With 2 bases removed from V and 3 bases from J, the gap between germline ends came to 1 base. Here the CDR3 reads CASSPDTGELFF. The CDR3 DNA follows: TGTGCCAGCTCACCAGACACCGGGGAGCTGTTTTTT.

This chain uses TRBV5-1 with TRBJ2-1; 8 bases align to TRBD1. Germline CDR1 SGHRS, CDR2 YFSETQ. This CDR3 contains 14 residues. V shed 4 bases and J 6 bases; nucleotides not matched to a gene: 6. The CDR3 spells CASSPRTGFNEQFF. CDR3 in DNA: TGCGCCAGCAGCCCTAGGACAGGGTTCAATGAGCAGTTCTTC.

V gene TRBV5-1 combines with J gene TRBJ1-1, with D hard to call. The V end lost 4 bases, the J end lost 8 bases, and 18 bases lay between the germline ends. Per the germline V gene, CDR1 is SGHRS and CDR2 is YFSETQ. The CDR3 loop spans 14 amino acids. This chain's CDR3 is CASSLRTTSWEAFF. Written as DNA, the CDR3 is TGCGCCAGCAGCCTAAGAACCACAAGCTGGGAAGCTTTCTTT.

This chain uses TRBV5-1 with TRBJ2-3, with a weak D call TRBD1 (5 bases). From germline, CDR1 is SGHRS and CDR2 YFSETQ. The ends were cut back, 0 bases at V and 2 bases at J, with 10 bases in the middle. This CDR3 comprises 15 residues. As DNA, the CDR3 is TGCGCCAGCAGCTTGGAATCAGGGTTCACAGATACGCAGTATTTT. Its translation: CASSLESGFTDTQYF. The full variable domain, rest sourced from reference TRBV5-1 and TRBJ2-3, is KAGVTQTPRYLIKTRGQQVTLSCSPISGHRSVSWYQQTPGQGLQFLFEYFSETQRNKGNFPGRFSGRQFSNSRSEMNVSTLELGDSALYLCASSLESGFTDTQYFGPGTRLTVL.

V usage is TRBV7-2 and J usage is TRBJ2-2; 8 bases line up with TRBD2. V trimming: 1 base; J trimming: 6 bases; junction bases outside the gene matches: 10. In germline, CDR1 is SGHTA, CDR2 FQGNSA. The CDR3 is made up of 17 amino acids. This CDR3 is CASSLVGGLAGPGELFF. CDR3 DNA sequence: TGTGCCAGCAGCTTAGTAGGAGGGCTAGCGGGCCCCGGGGAGCTGTTTTTT.

This rearrangement joins TRBV27 to TRBJ1-5, with a weak D call TRBD1 (6 bases). Germline values: CDR1 MNHEY, CDR2 SMNVEV (reference sequence). The CDR3 contains 16 residues. Trimming shortened V by 9 bases and J by 3 bases, and 21 bases separated the two germline ends. CDR3 sequence reads: CASGGPGTELNQPQHF. The CDR3 DNA sequence: TGTGCCAGTGGGGGGCCCGGGACGGAACTCAATCAGCCCCAGCATTTT.

This clone was seen only once. This chain uses TRBV5-5 with TRBJ1-4; D remains unclear. V dropped 2 bases and J dropped 8 bases, with 7 bases sitting between them. The CDR3 has 12 amino acids. Germline V gene data show CDR1 as SGHKS and CDR2 as YYEKEE (reference sequence). The CDR3: CASSFNREKLFF. The CDR3, as DNA: TGTGCCAGCAGCTTCAATCGAGAAAAACTGTTTTTT.

The chain has TRBV20-1 and TRBJ2-7; D remains unclear. V lost 6 bases and J 3 bases, leaving 9 bases between the germline ends. CDR1 is DFQATT, CDR2 SNEGSKA, per germline (reference sequence). There are 11 residues in the CDR3. The CDR3 region has the DNA TGCAGTGCCCCGGACCTCTACGAGCAGTACTTC. This encodes CSAPDLYEQYF.

The chain couples TRBV18 to TRBJ1-5; D remains ambiguous. Trimming shortened V by 5 bases and J by 3 bases, and 8 bases separated the two germline ends. CDR3 length: 13 amino acids. The germline CDR1 and CDR2 sequences are KGHSH and LQKENI. The DNA for the CDR3 is TGTGCCAGCTCAAGTAACGACAATCAGCCCCAGCATTTT. Its translation is CASSSNDNQPQHF. The entire variable domain, with the rest obtained from reference TRBV18 and TRBJ1-5, is as follows: NAGVMQNPRHLVRRRGQEARLRCSPMKGHSHVYWYRQLPEEGLKFMVYLQKENIIDESGMPKERFSAEFPKEGPSILRIQQVVRGDSAAYFCASSSNDNQPQHFGDGTRLSIL.

The chain recombines TRBV30 with TRBJ1-5; D gene uncertain. Germline loops: CDR1 GTSNPN, CDR2 SVGIG (reference sequence). CDR3 length: 15 amino acids. V was trimmed by 2 bases and J by 0 bases, leaving 11 bases between them. The chain's CDR3 is CAWSSPGASNQPQHF. The CDR3 nucleotides read TGTGCCTGGAGTTCCCCAGGCGCTAGCAATCAGCCCCAGCATTTT.